This T cell receptor beta chain was identified in a study of long-term antiretroviral therapy in people with HIV. The authors ran the immunoSEQ assay, v3.0, at survey level. Per-sample TRB depth target: roughly 35,000-55,000 T-cell genomes. The method was immunoSEQ multiplex PCR; TCRdb's version includes in-frame clones alone and lacks a portion of them. The sample has more than 25,000 clones, roughly 92% seen once. Germline V gene lookup returns CDR1 LNHDA and CDR2 SQIVND (reference sequence). Trimming took off 3 bases at V and 1 base at J, with 13 bases between the two ends. This CDR3 has 15 amino acids. The study, taken as a whole, reports: ART-treated samples gained diversity yet remained below transplant donor controls. HIV repertoire CDR3 lengths ranged less widely than those of controls. Dominance of pre-ART expanded clones persisted, fluctuating and often declining after ART.

On this clone itself: Its antigen is currently unknown.

The clonotype originates from a man between 18 and 29 years old with HIV. Sequenced here: unsorted PBMCs, sampled 3.1 years after starting antiretroviral therapy. This chain links TRBV19 with TRBJ2-7, with D possibly called TRBD1 or TRBD2 (7 bases each). DNA of the CDR3: TGTGCCAGTAGTATCCGCAGGGGGGGGTCCTACGAGCAGTACTTC. Its translation: CASSIRRGGSYEQYF.